Shown below are 21 T cell receptor beta chains from a single sample sequenced in a study of tumor-infiltrating lymphocytes in primary liver carcinoma (dated by TCRdb to the late 2010s). Total RNA and DNA were co-extracted from roughly 20-30 mg of bulk tissue with the AllPrep DNA/RNA mini kit, without cell sorting. Reads for this sample came from an Illumina HiSeq 2500. A constant-region primer and ProtoScript II reverse transcriptase were used to reverse-transcribe TCRbeta-specific cDNA from about 530 ng total RNA. TCRbeta libraries were built with three nested multiplex PCR rounds, a slightly modified ARM-PCR procedure. Each of the first two PCR rounds ran for approximately 10 cycles using multiplex TRBV1-TRBV30 forward primers together with a Cbeta reverse primer. TCRdb redid the processing of the public reads, applying fastp at Q25 and MiXCR, and retained in-frame beta chains. Each record represents a unique CDR3 protein, reported with the most common genes and DNA among its rows. In all, the sample holds about 130,000 distinct CDR3 sequences, and around 64% of those were seen once. Together, the top ten hold 7% to 10% of the sample.

The sequencing sample was made of liver tumor tissue from sampling region 3. What this sample's cell subset or site label stands for: tumor region T3, left-lateral pole. All receptors derive from a woman in her sixties or seventies with primary liver carcinoma and hepatitis B virus infection.

Many counts were recorded for this clonotype. This chain uses TRBV12-3 or TRBV12-4 with TRBJ1-3; TRBD1 agrees at 7 bases. With V trimmed by 7 bases and J by 1 base, 4 bases remained unmatched. The CDR3 sequence is 14 residues long. The CDR3 sequence is CASTHRGSGNTIYF. The DNA for the CDR3 is TGTGCCAGCACCCACAGGGGTTCTGGAAACACCATATATTTT.

The chain joins TRBV11-2 to TRBJ2-7; 9 bases align to TRBD2. The germline V gene has CDR1 SGHAT and CDR2 FQNNGV. The CDR3 is 18 residues long. CDR3 in DNA: TGTATCACCAGCGTGCAGGGTGAGGCTAGCGGGATTACGTACGAGCAGTACTTC. It yields the protein CITSVQGEASGITYEQYF. The whole variable domain, remainder taken from reference TRBV11-2 and TRBJ2-7, is EAGVAQSPRYKIIEKRQSVAFWCNPISGHATLYWYQQILGQGPKLLIQFQNNGVVDDSQLPKDRFSAERLKGVDSTLKIQPAKLEDSAVYLCITSVQGEASGITYEQYFGPGTRLTVT.

At least ten counts were recorded for this clonotype. V and J are TRBV29-1 and TRBJ1-1; 8 nucleotides align to TRBD1. Unmatched junction bases numbered 7, after V lost 7 bases and J lost 0 bases. The CDR3 contains 14 residues. From germline, CDR1 is SQVTM and CDR2 ANQGSEA. Here the CDR3 reads CSARDRNLNTEAFF. CDR3 sequence (DNA): TGCAGCGCCCGGGACAGGAACCTGAACACTGAAGCTTTCTTT.

The CDR3 nucleotides read TGCGCCAGCAGCTTCGCGGCTAATGAAAAACTGTTTTTT. It encodes CASSFAANEKLFF. The J gene is TRBJ1-4, the V gene TRBV5-1; D remains ambiguous. From germline, CDR1 is SGHRS and CDR2 YFSETQ. The CDR3 is 13 amino acids. Trimming removed 2 bases at V and 3 bases at J, with 5 bases between.

A remark on this clonotype: The junction departs from germline at one end; a sequencing error may be responsible. The V call is TRBV28, the J call TRBJ1-1; 8 bases match TRBD1. There are 16 residues in the CDR3. Per the germline V gene, CDR1 is MDHEN and CDR2 is SYDVKM. The CDR3 loop reads CASSISGGARNTEAIF. CDR3 bases: TGTGCCAGCAGCATCTCAGGGGGCGCGCGGAACACTGAAGCTATCTTT.

This clonotype was observed once. The genes are TRBV11-1 and TRBJ2-1; TRBD1 matches at 12 bases. The V gene's germline CDR1 is SGHAT and CDR2 FQDESV (reference sequence). The CDR3 runs to 20 residues. The CDR3, as DNA: TGTGTCACCAGCTCCCCCACCGGGACAGGGGGCTTTAGCTCCTACAATGAGCAGTTCTTC. This codes for CVTSSPTGTGGFSSYNEQFF. The variable domain in full, with the rest retrieved from reference TRBV11-1 and TRBJ2-1, is EAEVAQSPRYKITEKSQAVAFWCDPISGHATLYWYRQILGQGPELLVQFQDESVVDDSQLPKDRFSAERLKGVDSTLKIQPAELGDSAMYLCVTSSPTGTGGFSSYNEQFFGPGTRLTVL.

By share, this clonotype ranks as medium-sized (0.01 to 0.1%). The V gene is TRBV11-2, the J gene TRBJ2-7; D is possibly TRBD2 (5 bases). V was pared by 0 bases and J by 5 bases, with 14 bases between. The germline V gene encodes CDR1 SGHAT and CDR2 FQNNGV. The CDR3 runs to 15 residues. CDR3 sequence (DNA): TGTGCCAGCAGCTTAGATTTGGCCGGGGTCCACGAGCAGTACTTC. Translated, it gives CASSLDLAGVHEQYF.

As to this clonotype: A junction end diverges from the germline sequence, so it may reflect a read error. The CDR3 sequence: CASSQGLYRSNGKLFF. The CDR3 bases are TGCGCCAGCAGCCAAGGTCTCTATAGGTCTAATGGAAAACTTTTTTTT. The chain links TRBV4-1 to TRBJ1-4; D remains unclear. There are 16 residues in the CDR3. Germline CDR1 reads MGHRA; CDR2 reads YSYEKL.

This clonotype was counted between two and nine times. This clone may be a read error of a much larger clone one base away. The chain links TRBV7-9 to TRBJ1-2; D not resolved. The CDR3 has 12 residues. V lost 5 bases and J lost 2, with 6 bases in between. CDR1 is SEHNR, CDR2 FQNEAQ, per germline (reference sequence). CDR3: CASSTNNYGYTF. CDR3 coding DNA: TGTGCCAGCAGCACCAACAACTATGGCTACACCTTC. Full variable domain (missing parts from reference TRBV7-9 and TRBJ1-2): DTGVSQNPRHKITKRGQNVTFRCDPISEHNRLYWYRQTLGQGPEFLTYFQNEAQLEKSRLLSDRFSAERPKGSFSTLEIQRTEQGDSAMYLCASSTNNYGYTFGSGTRLTVV.

This clonotype was seen just once. At one of its ends the junction is not consistent with the germline gene, which may arise from a read error. The chain links TRBV7-9 to TRBJ2-5; 8 bases align to TRBD2. Germline V gives CDR1 SEHNR, CDR2 FQNEAQ (reference sequence). The length of the CDR3 is 16 residues. CDR3 DNA sequence: TGTACCAGCAGCTTTATGGCGGGAGGATCGGGAGAGACCCAGTACTTC. It translates to CTSSFMAGGSGETQYF.

The gene calls are TRBV7-8 and TRBJ2-2; tentative D call: TRBD2 (5 bases). This CDR3 is built from 15 residues. V lost 1 base and J lost 7, with 13 bases in between. The V gene's germline CDR1 is SGHVS and CDR2 FQNEAQ. Here the CDR3 DNA reads TGTGCCAGCAGCTTAGAACGGGGATATCACGGGGAGCTGTTTTTT. This encodes CASSLERGYHGELFF.

Turning to this clonotype: One end of the junction fails to match germline, which may point to a read error. V gene TRBV11-2 combines with J gene TRBJ2-3; the D gene is possibly TRBD2 (5 bases). The CDR3 totals 15 residues. Germline-derived CDR1 and CDR2 are SGHAT and FQNNGV. CDR3 sequence reads: CANSPTSPSTDTQYF. As DNA, the CDR3 is TGTGCCAACAGCCCCACCTCTCCTAGCACAGATACCCAGTATTTT.

About this clonotype: This sequence may be a read error, since a much larger clone differs from it by one base. The rearrangement joins TRBV5-4 to TRBJ2-5, with TRBD2 matching 12 bases. This CDR3 has 15 amino acids. V lost 9 bases to trimming and J lost 1 base; unmatched junction nucleotides: 7. In germline, CDR1 is SGHNT, CDR2 YYREEE (reference sequence). The CDR3 is CANMPGLAGQETQYF. Here the CDR3 DNA reads TGTGCCAACATGCCGGGACTAGCGGGCCAAGAGACCCAGTACTTC.

Only one count was recorded for this clonotype. The junction departs from germline at one end; a sequencing error may be responsible. The rearrangement joins TRBV13 to TRBJ2-7; D is unresolved. Germline CDR1 is PRHDT and CDR2 is FYEKMQ (reference sequence). There are 12 residues in the CDR3. The CDR3 here is CASSLTHGEQYF. For the CDR3, the DNA is TGTGCCAGCAGCTTAACTCACGGCGAGCAGTACTTT.

Turning to this clonotype: A much larger clonotype is one base distant, so this may be a read error. The J gene is TRBJ1-5, the V gene TRBV12-3 or TRBV12-4; D perhaps matches TRBD1 (6 bases). The CDR3 extends over 15 amino acids. CDR3 DNA sequence: TGTACCAGCAGTTTACAGGGTAATTCCAATCAGCCCCAGCATTTT. Protein sequence: CTSSLQGNSNQPQHF.

As concerns this clonotype: Because the CDR3 is missing its conserved closing phenylalanine or tryptophan, this is likely a read error. This rearrangement joins TRBV11-2 to TRBJ2-3; 7 bases are a match to TRBD1. Per germline, CDR1 SGHAT and CDR2 FQNNGV. This CDR3 region has 16 residues. The CDR3 nucleotides are TGTGCTAGCAGCTTAGCCGGACAGGCGATCACGGATACGCAGTATCTT. This translates into CASSLAGQAITDTQYL.

This clonotype was picked up many times. The chain carries TRBV12-3 or TRBV12-4 and TRBJ1-1, with D unclear. V was trimmed by 2 bases and J by 4 bases, leaving 2 bases between them. The CDR3 runs to 11 residues. This CDR3 reads CASSLTTEAFF. The DNA of the CDR3 is TGTGCCAGCAGTTTAACCACTGAAGCTTTCTTT.

Concerning this clonotype: Mismatch with germline at one junction end may stem from a read error. The genes are TRBV11-2 and TRBJ1-3; D call uncertain. The CDR3 runs to 13 residues. Looked up from germline, CDR1 is SGHAT and CDR2 is FQNNGV. The CDR3 DNA reads TGTGCCAGTAGCTTATTTCAGGTAAACACCATATATTTT. It codes for CASSLFQVNTIYF.

As regards this clonotype: At one end, the junction sequence differs from germline, possibly due to a read error. The chain uses TRBV7-8 and TRBJ2-1; no firm D call. The CDR3 runs 14 residues. Germline V gene sequence: CDR1 SGHVS, CDR2 FQNEAQ. The CDR3 DNA reads as TGTACCAGCAGCCCCCTTGGTTACCACAATGAGCAGTTCTTC. As protein: CTSSPLGYHNEQFF.

As for this clonotype: The conserved closing phenylalanine or tryptophan is absent in this CDR3, likely reflecting a read error. The DNA is omitted, as the CDR3 cannot be located on it reliably, and the CDR3 follows TCRdb's listing. The chain has TRBV11-1 and TRBJ2-7; the table's D call of TRBD2 was not tested on the DNA. The CDR3 extends over 14 residues, inclusive of both ends. Germline V gives CDR1 SGHAT, CDR2 FQDESV (reference sequence). Here the CDR3 reads CASSLHRGVHEQYY.

On this clonotype itself: The CDR3 does not close with the conserved phenylalanine or tryptophan, likely indicating a read error. The gene calls are TRBV29-1 and TRBJ2-3; the D gene could be TRBD1 or TRBD2 (5 bases each). The germline gives CDR1 SQVTM, CDR2 ANQGSEA. This CDR3 has 12 amino acids. CDR3: CSVAVGADMQYS. Here the CDR3 DNA reads TGCAGCGTCGCCGTCGGGGCAGATATGCAGTATTCT.